This T cell receptor (beta chain) came from a study of T cell responses to AZD1222 COVID-19 vaccine. A note on this clone: Its antigen is still unknown.

The CDR3 covers 11 residues. V gave up 4 bases and J gave up 3 bases, with 4 bases separating them. Assay: immunoSEQ multiplex PCR; the TCRdb copy retains only in-frame clones and omits some. This repertoire shows some 100,000 clones, roughly 87% found once; its top ten account for about 15%. Overall study findings and caveats: The study reported that nearly half of spike-specific TCRs target unmutated variant regions. There were repertoire samples only from the period after the peak T cell response.

The receptor was derived from an adult in good health. This chain links TRBV12-3 or TRBV12-4 with TRBJ2-7, with D unclear. The sample was peripheral blood, taken on day 0 of AZD1222 vaccination. CDR3 protein: CASSSFYEQYF. CDR3 nucleotide sequence: TGTGCCAGCAGTTCTTTCTACGAGCAGTACTTC.